This note documents a single TCR beta chain sequence. The data belong to a study of blood T cell repertoires in COVID-19. Background on the study: Acute and convalescent COVID-19 samples came from the United States, Italy and Spain.

TCRdb's table, derived via immunoSEQ multiplex PCR, lists solely in-frame clones and lacks some. The sample gives under 250,000 clones, about 79% of which show up once; under 3.5% is in the top ten. Participants, about 18 to 90 years old, spanned under 30 US areas. Which cohort a participant joined came from the clinical history participants gave. Either two negative PCRs, clearance, or symptom resolution qualified Cohort 3 donors as recovered. Germline-derived CDR1 and CDR2 are LGHNA and YSLEER. The CDR3 loop spans 15 amino acids. Trimming took 4 bases from V and 6 from J; bases not matched to a gene: 7.

The clonotype comes from a woman aged 55-69 years who had recovered from COVID-19. The specimen sequenced was PBMCs or T cells enriched from blood (not recorded which). V and J are TRBV4-3 and TRBJ1-4; 8 positions agree with TRBD1. DNA for the CDR3: TGCGCCAGCAGCCGCCAAACAGGGGGAGATGAAAAACTGTTTTTT. Its translation is CASSRQTGGDEKLFF.